The clone carrying this T cell receptor beta chain was observed a single time. This entry belongs to a study of CD8+ T cells in alopecia areata. RNA was extracted and reverse transcribed into cDNA as the sequencing template. Sequencing used immunoSEQ multiplex PCR; TCRdb keeps in-frame clones, though not all of them. Of 150,000 to 200,000 clones listed, under 80% were seen once; the top ten hold approximately 1.3%. Specified treatment: oral pan-JAK inhibitor, 5-10 mg twice daily. The sequence was collected from a human donor with alopecia areata. Sample: CD4+ T cells sorted from blood, taken between weeks 49 and 50, from a patient treated with tofacitinib.

The CDR3 loop reads CASSPIGVQETQYF. CDR3 DNA: TGTGCCAGCTCACCAATCGGGGTCCAAGAGACCCAGTACTTC. V gene TRBV18 combines with J gene TRBJ2-5; TRBD2 might be the D (5 bases). The CDR3 contains 14 residues. Trimming left V 2 bases short and J 1 base short, with 8 bases between. Germline V CDR1 and CDR2: KGHSH, LQKENI.